This TCR beta chain was captured in a study of blood T cell repertoires in COVID-19. Study details: Italy, Spain and the United States were the sources of the convalescent and acute COVID-19 samples. PBMCs, B-cell-depleted T cells, or T cells were the source of the cDNA or gDNA that made up the material.

Original methodology: Amplified reference gene primers provided the basis for estimating nucleated cell counts. The repertoire was sequenced with immunoSEQ multiplex PCR; TCRdb's copy has only in-frame clones and lacks some. V and J calls and clone size follow that table, whereas D and trimming were derived from the DNA. The sample consists of 85,000 to 90,000 clones, roughly 90% of them appearing once. The germline gives CDR1 MNHEY, CDR2 SMNVEV (reference sequence). The CDR3 covers 14 residues. Trimming took off 6 bases at V and 0 bases at J, with 10 bases between the two ends. This clone has a single count.

The specimen sequenced was peripheral blood. The clonotype originates from an elderly man with active or convalescent COVID-19. V gene TRBV27 combines with J gene TRBJ2-3; D remains unclear. The CDR3 region is CASRAVASTDTQYF. The CDR3 bases are TGTGCCAGCAGGGCCGTCGCTAGCACAGATACGCAGTATTTT.